The subject of this entry is one T cell receptor beta chain. Its antigen is unknown. A read error may be the cause here, since a much bigger clone is one base away. This sample stems from a study of T cells in Graves' hyperthyroidism and ophthalmopathy. Study details: The authors collected peripheral blood at initial diagnosis, before any treatment. Study-wide findings and caveats: Blood shared most expanded thyroid clonotypes above 0.001.

The TCR beta CDR3 regions underwent amplification using RNA transcripts as the source. The study used the HTBI primer set for a first-round RT-PCR of the TCR CDR3. TCRdb used MiXCR to reprocess the multiplex PCR reads, holding one entry per CDR3 protein. The sample consists of 250,000 to 300,000 distinct CDR3 sequences, roughly 15% of them appearing once. Together with thyroid ultrasound, orbital computed tomography, serum thyroxine and TRAb, clinical symptoms were used for diagnoses. This sample holds PBMCs from roughly 10 ml fresh peripheral blood. The CDR3 is made up of 13 amino acids. V was cut by 5 bases and J by 7 bases, with 14 bases left in between. Germline CDR1 and CDR2: SGHTA and FQGNSA.

The sequencing input was blood. The TCR was taken from a woman aged 50 to 65 with Graves' hyperthyroidism that later progressed to Graves' ophthalmopathy. V gene TRBV7-2 combines with J gene TRBJ2-5; D may be TRBD2 (5 bases). The CDR3, as DNA: TGTGCCAGCAGCCATAACACCGGGGTGACCCAGTACTTC. This sequence encodes CASSHNTGVTQYF.